Listed here is a single T cell receptor beta chain. Every TCR cDNA molecule carried a tag that served as a unique molecular identifier. TCRdb processed the 5' RACE reads anew with MiXCR; each CDR3 protein has one entry. The table has tens of thousands of distinct CDR3 sequences, roughly 6.4% seen once. CDR3 length: 15 residues. Trimming removed 2 bases at V and 2 bases at J, with 13 bases between. Germline V gene lookup returns CDR1 MDHEN and CDR2 SYDVKM. The data were obtained in a study of spatial heterogeneity in lung cancer. Time point indicated: sample taken at primary tumor resection. The starting material was PBMCs, obtained at surgery. The V gene is TRBV28, the J gene TRBJ2-7, with D uncertain. The TCR originated in a female donor with early-stage non-small cell lung cancer. The CDR3 DNA reads as TGTGCCAGCAGTTTACTCTCTGGCAGTCCCTACGAGCAGTACGTC. It codes for CASSLLSGSPYEQYV.